These 5 T cell receptor beta chains originate from one sample sequenced in a study of blood T cells in healthy people across ages. Next came a second PCR, run for roughly 6 to 11 cycles, which used a sample-barcoded 5' primer along with a J-beta primer mix. MiXCR was run by TCRdb on the 5' RACE reads, yielding one entry per CDR3 protein. The table lists under 1,000,000 distinct CDR3 sequences, 46% of them singletons. Specimen: blood. The origin of the receptors is an elderly man in good health.

The table lists this clonotype with a count of one. The chain couples TRBV19 to TRBJ2-1, with D maybe TRBD1 (5 bases). Germline CDR1 is LNHDA and CDR2 is SQIVND (reference sequence). This CDR3 comprises 13 residues. The V gene lost 4 bases and the J gene lost 12 bases, with 16 bases spanning the gap. This CDR3 reads CASSTTATVVQFF. CDR3 DNA: TGTGCCAGTAGTACGACAGCTACGGTAGTGCAGTTCTTC.

The chain has TRBV13 and TRBJ2-7, with 8 bases fitting TRBD2. The ends lost 6 bases at V and 6 bases at J; junction bases unmatched: 10. CDR1 and CDR2 from the germline V gene are PRHDT and FYEKMQ (reference sequence). The CDR3 extends over 14 amino acids. The chain's CDR3 is CASSTSAGGLEQYF. The CDR3 bases are TGTGCCAGCAGTACCTCTGCGGGGGGTCTCGAGCAGTACTTC.

The chain couples TRBV29-1 to TRBJ2-1; TRBD2 agrees at 9 bases. V lost 7 bases, J lost 8 bases, and 15 bases stayed unmatched. CDR3 length: 15 amino acids. Germline CDR1 SQVTM, CDR2 ANQGSEA. CDR3 sequence reads: CSAHKAGGGYYEQFF. CDR3 bases: TGCAGCGCCCATAAAGCGGGAGGCGGTTACTATGAGCAGTTCTTC.

This clonotype has a count of ten or more. The chain links TRBV12-3 or TRBV12-4 to TRBJ1-5; D is uncertain. The V gene lost 1 base and the J gene lost 7 bases, with 8 bases spanning the gap. CDR3 size: 13 residues. For the CDR3, the DNA is TGTGCCAGCAGTTTAGGGCGTGACCAGCCCCAGCATTTT. It is translated as CASSLGRDQPQHF.

This clonotype was seen repeatedly, ten times or more. The rearrangement links TRBV7-2 to TRBJ2-7; D not certain. This CDR3 spans 11 amino acids. Between the trimmed V and J ends, which lost 5 bases and 2 bases, there was a span of 4 bases. Germline CDR1 SGHTA, CDR2 FQGNSA. This chain's CDR3 is CASSVTYEQYF. The CDR3 bases are TGTGCCAGCAGCGTCACCTACGAGCAGTACTTC.